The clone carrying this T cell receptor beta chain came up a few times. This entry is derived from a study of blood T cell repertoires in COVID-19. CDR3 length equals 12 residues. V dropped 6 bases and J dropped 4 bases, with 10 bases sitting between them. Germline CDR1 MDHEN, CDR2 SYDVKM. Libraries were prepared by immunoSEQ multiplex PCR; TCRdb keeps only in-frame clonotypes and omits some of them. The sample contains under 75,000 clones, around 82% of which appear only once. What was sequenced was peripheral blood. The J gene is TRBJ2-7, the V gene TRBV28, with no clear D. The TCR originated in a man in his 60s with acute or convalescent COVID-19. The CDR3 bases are TGTGCCAGCAGCCTCGCCCGGTACGAGCAGTACTTC. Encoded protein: CASSLARYEQYF. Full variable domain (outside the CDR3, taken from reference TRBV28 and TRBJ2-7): DVKVTQSSRYLVKRTGEKVFLECVQDMDHENMFWYRQDPGLGLRLIYFSYDVKMKEKGDIPEGYSVSREKKERFSLILESASTNQTSMYLCASSLARYEQYFGPGTRLTVT.